The 5 T cell receptor beta chains below were found in one sample sequenced in a study of blood T cell repertoires in COVID-19. TCRdb's copy holds only in-frame clones and misses some; the assay was immunoSEQ multiplex PCR. The table includes approximately 290,000 clones, around 85% detected once. Sequencing was done on a sample of peripheral blood. The receptors originated from a human donor with COVID-19, enrolled during active disease. The donor label of this sample is uncertain.

The rearrangement links TRBV29-1 to TRBJ1-3; D is possibly TRBD1 (6 bases). CDR3 length: 12 amino acids. V was clipped by 7 bases and J by 0 bases, with 7 bases between them. Germline V CDR1 and CDR2: SQVTM, ANQGSEA. CDR3 coding DNA: TGCAGCGGCAGGGGCTCTGGAAACACCATATATTTT. Translation gives CSGRGSGNTIYF.

The chain uses TRBV11-2 and TRBJ1-2, with 10 bases that match TRBD1. The CDR3 length is 19 residues. Germline V CDR1 and CDR2: SGHAT, FQNNGV. The V gene end was trimmed by 5 bases and the J gene end by 4 bases; junction bases not matched to a gene: 19. CDR3 sequence (DNA): TGTGCCAGCAGCCTGACCTCCGGGACAGGGGTTCGCTCTGGCTATGGCTACACCTTC. It specifies CASSLTSGTGVRSGYGYTF.

This chain connects TRBV10-3 to TRBJ1-1; D perhaps matches TRBD1 (6 bases). The CDR3 spans 13 residues. Germline CDR1 and CDR2: ENHRY and SYGVKD. Trimming stripped 7 bases from V and 4 bases from J, with 13 bases between. The CDR3: CAIKERDTTEAFF. The CDR3 DNA sequence: TGTGCCATCAAGGAACGGGACACCACTGAAGCTTTCTTT.

The rearrangement uses TRBV6-1 and TRBJ2-2; 8 nucleotides agree with TRBD2. Germline-derived CDR1 and CDR2 are MNHNS and SASEGT. V was clipped by 1 base and J by 6 bases; unmatched bases: 16. This CDR3 region has 19 residues. CDR3 DNA: TGTGCCAGCAGTGAAGGCGGATTGTTAAGTAGCGGGGTCTCCGGGGAGCTGTTTTTT. Translation: CASSEGGLLSSGVSGELFF.

The CDR3 DNA reads as TGTGCCAGTAGTTCTGGGACTAGCGGGAGATACAATGAGCAGTTCTTC. Translating gives CASSSGTSGRYNEQFF. This chain joins TRBV19 and TRBJ2-1; TRBD2 matches 14 bases. Germline CDR1 and CDR2: LNHDA and SQIVND (reference sequence). This CDR3 is built from 16 residues. V gave up 5 bases and J gave up 4 bases; unmatched junction bases: 4.